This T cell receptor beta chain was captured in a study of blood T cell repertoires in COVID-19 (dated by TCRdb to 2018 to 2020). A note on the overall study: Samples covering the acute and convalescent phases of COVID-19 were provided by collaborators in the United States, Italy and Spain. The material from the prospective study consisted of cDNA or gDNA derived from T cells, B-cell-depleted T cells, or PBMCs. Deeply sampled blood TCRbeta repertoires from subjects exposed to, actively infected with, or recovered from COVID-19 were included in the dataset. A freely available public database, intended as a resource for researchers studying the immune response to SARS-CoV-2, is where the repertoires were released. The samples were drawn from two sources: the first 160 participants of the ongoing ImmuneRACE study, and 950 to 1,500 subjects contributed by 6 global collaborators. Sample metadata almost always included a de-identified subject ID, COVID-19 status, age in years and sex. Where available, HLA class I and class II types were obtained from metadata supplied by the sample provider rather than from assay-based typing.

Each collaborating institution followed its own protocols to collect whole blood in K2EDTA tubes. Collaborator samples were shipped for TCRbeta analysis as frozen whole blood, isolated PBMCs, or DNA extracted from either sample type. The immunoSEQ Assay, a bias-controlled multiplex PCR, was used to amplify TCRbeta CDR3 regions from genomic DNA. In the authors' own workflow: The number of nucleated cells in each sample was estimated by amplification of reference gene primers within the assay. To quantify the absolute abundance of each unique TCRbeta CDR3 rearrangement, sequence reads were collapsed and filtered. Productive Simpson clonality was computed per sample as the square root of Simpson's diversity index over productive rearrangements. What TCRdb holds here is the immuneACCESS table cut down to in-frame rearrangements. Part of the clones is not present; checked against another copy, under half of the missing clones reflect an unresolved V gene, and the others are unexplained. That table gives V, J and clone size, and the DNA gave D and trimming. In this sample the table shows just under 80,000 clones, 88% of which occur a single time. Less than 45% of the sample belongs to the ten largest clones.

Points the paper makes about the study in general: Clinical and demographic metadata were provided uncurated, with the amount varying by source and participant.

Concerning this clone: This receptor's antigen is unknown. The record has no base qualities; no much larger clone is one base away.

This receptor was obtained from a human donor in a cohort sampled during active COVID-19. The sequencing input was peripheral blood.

The base sequence is TGTGCCAGCAGCGGATTCCCAGGGGGCTACACCTTC. It specifies CASSGFPGGYTF. The chain links TRBV9 with TRBJ1-2; matching of 5 bases hints at TRBD1 as the D gene. Looking up the germline V gene yields CDR1 SGDLS and CDR2 YYNGEE. The CDR3 numbers 12 residues from cysteine through phenylalanine. Only CDR3 DNA remains: 36 bases, in frame from the first base. At the junction V is shortened by 3 bases and J by 8 bases, with 11 bases in between.